Listed here are 27 T cell receptor beta chains from one sample, sequenced in a study of T cell changes during pregnancy in multiple sclerosis. Assay: immunoSEQ multiplex PCR; the TCRdb copy retains only in-frame clones and omits some. The profile shows roughly 72,000 clones, approximately 90% of them singletons. Source: CD4+ T cells from peripheral blood mononuclear cells, taken before pregnancy. These receptors originate from a female donor with multiple sclerosis, enrolled in a pregnancy study.

The rearrangement links TRBV9 to TRBJ1-1; 12 bases are a match to TRBD1. CDR3 length: 16 amino acids. V was clipped by 2 bases and J by 1 base; unmatched bases: 3. The germline V gene has CDR1 SGDLS and CDR2 YYNGEE. CDR3 DNA: TGTGCCAGCAGCGTGACGGGACAGGGGGCGAACACTGAAGCTTTCTTT. Translated: CASSVTGQGANTEAFF. Based on the CDR3 plus reference TRBV9 and TRBJ1-1, the full variable domain is DSGVTQTPKHLITATGQRVTLRCSPRSGDLSVYWYQQSLDQGLQFLIQYYNGEERAKGNILERFSAQQFPDLHSELNLSSLELGDSALYFCASSVTGQGANTEAFFGQGTRLTVV.

This sequence joins TRBV10-3 and TRBJ2-3, with D tentatively TRBD2 (6 bases). CDR3 length equals 13 residues. CDR1 is ENHRY, CDR2 SYGVKD, per germline. V lost 0 bases, J lost 5 bases, and 6 bases lay in between. The CDR3 sequence: CAISESGLDTQYF. The CDR3 DNA sequence: TGTGCCATCAGTGAGTCGGGACTAGATACGCAGTATTTT.

The rearrangement joins TRBV28 to TRBJ2-5, with D possibly TRBD2 on 7 matching bases. CDR1 and CDR2 (germline): MDHEN, SYDVKM. The CDR3 contains 13 residues. V was clipped by 6 bases and J by 5 bases, with 13 bases between them. The CDR3: CASSRAGAETQYF. The CDR3 nucleotides are TGTGCCAGCAGCAGGGCGGGGGCCGAGACCCAGTACTTC.

The chain uses TRBV6-5 and TRBJ2-5, with 7 bases matching TRBD2. Per the germline V gene, CDR1 is MNHEY and CDR2 is SVGAGI. The CDR3 sequence is 13 residues long. V shed 5 bases and J 5 bases; nucleotides not matched to a gene: 5. This CDR3 is CASSRTGGETQYF. The DNA of the CDR3 is TGTGCCAGCAGTCGGACCGGGGGGGAGACCCAGTACTTC.

The chain carries TRBV18 and TRBJ2-2; D is uncertain. Deletions cut 0 bases from V and 1 base from J, with 6 bases between. CDR3 size: 15 residues. CDR1 and CDR2 (germline): KGHSH, LQKENI. The CDR3 coding sequence is TGTGCCAGCTCACCACCATACAAGAACACCGGGGAGCTGTTTTTT. Translating it yields CASSPPYKNTGELFF.

V and J are TRBV7-2 and TRBJ1-1; 8 bases line up with TRBD1. Per germline, CDR1 SGHTA and CDR2 FQGNSA. The length of the CDR3 is 13 residues. V trimming: 2 bases; J trimming: 5 bases; junction bases outside the gene matches: 1. In DNA, the CDR3 is TGTGCCAGCAGCTTACAGGGGGCAACTGAAGCTTTCTTT. This translates into CASSLQGATEAFF.

This sequence joins TRBV5-1 and TRBJ2-2, with TRBD1 as a possible D gene (5 bases). V shed 2 bases and J shed 6 bases, with 14 bases lying between them. The CDR3 spans 15 residues. Germline V gene lookup returns CDR1 SGHRS and CDR2 YFSETQ. The CDR3 sequence: CASSFGGQGSGELFF. CDR3 in DNA: TGCGCCAGCAGCTTCGGCGGCCAGGGATCCGGGGAGCTGTTTTTT.

The CDR3 DNA is TGTGCCAGCAGCTTATGGGCGGGTAGGAACACTGAAGCTTTCTTT. As protein: CASSLWAGRNTEAFF. The chain carries TRBV7-9 and TRBJ1-1; D not resolved. The length of the CDR3 is 15 residues. Between the trimmed V and J ends, which lost 2 bases and 1 base, there was a span of 11 bases. Germline V CDR1 and CDR2: SEHNR, FQNEAQ (reference sequence).

The chain joins TRBV20-1 to TRBJ1-1; D remains ambiguous. This CDR3 region has 11 residues. Germline V gene sequence: CDR1 DFQATT, CDR2 SNEGSKA (reference sequence). CDR3 DNA sequence: TGCAGCGGAACTATGAACACTGAAGCTTTCTTT. Translating it yields CSGTMNTEAFF.

The chain combines TRBV30 with TRBJ1-4, with D possibly matching TRBD1 (5 bases). V lost 1 base, J lost 8 bases, and 8 bases lay in between. Germline CDR1 GTSNPN, CDR2 SVGIG (reference sequence). The length of the CDR3 is 12 residues. CDR3 in amino acids: CAWSGGGEKLFF. The CDR3, as DNA: TGTGCCTGGAGTGGCGGGGGAGAAAAACTGTTTTTT.

The chain carries TRBV6-5 and TRBJ2-2; TRBD1 agrees at 10 bases. The junction had 5 bases not matched to a gene; V was cut back by 6 bases and J by 7 bases. The CDR3 is 14 residues long. CDR1 and CDR2 from the germline V gene are MNHEY and SVGAGI. DNA of the CDR3: TGTGCCAGCAGCGGACAGGGGGTGGGCGGGGAGCTGTTTTTT. Its protein is CASSGQGVGGELFF.

The rearrangement joins TRBV5-6 to TRBJ2-3; the D is unclear. The V end lost 0 bases, the J end lost 4 bases, and 12 bases lay between the germline ends. The CDR3 has 15 amino acids. Germline assignment: CDR1 SGHDT and CDR2 YYEEEE. In DNA, the CDR3 is TGTGCCAGCAGCTTGGCCCCCAGCGTCCCAGATACGCAGTATTTT. Amino acids: CASSLAPSVPDTQYF. Filled out from reference TRBV5-6 and TRBJ2-3, the complete variable domain reads DAGVTQSPTHLIKTRGQQVTLRCSPKSGHDTVSWYQQALGQGPQFIFQYYEEEERQRGNFPDRFSGHQFPNYSSELNVNALLLGDSALYLCASSLAPSVPDTQYFGPGTRLTVL.

The V call is TRBV7-2, the J call TRBJ2-3; 9 bases map to TRBD2. Looked up from germline, CDR1 is SGHTA and CDR2 is FQGNSA. V was clipped by 6 bases and J by 6 bases; unmatched bases: 7. The CDR3 is 14 residues long. CDR3 protein: CASSPGLAIDTQYF. In DNA, the CDR3 is TGTGCCAGCAGTCCGGGACTAGCTATCGATACGCAGTATTTT.

The CDR3 bases are TGCGCCAGCAGCTTGCGGGTGACAGGAGCTAACTATGGCTACACCTTC. Protein: CASSLRVTGANYGYTF. The genes are TRBV5-1 and TRBJ1-2; tentative D call: TRBD1 (6 bases). The CDR3 loop spans 16 amino acids. The germline CDR1 and CDR2 sequences are SGHRS and YFSETQ. Trimming shortened V by 1 base and J by 0 bases, and 13 bases separated the two germline ends.

CDR3 sequence: CASSAGGGGSYNEQFF. DNA for the CDR3: TGTGCCAGCAGCGCTGGCGGGGGTGGCTCCTACAATGAGCAGTTCTTC. V gene TRBV9 combines with J gene TRBJ2-1, with 7 bases matching TRBD2. V lost 3 bases to trimming and J lost 0 bases; unmatched junction nucleotides: 6. This CDR3 spans 16 amino acids. Germline assignment: CDR1 SGDLS and CDR2 YYNGEE. Combining the CDR3 with reference TRBV9 and TRBJ2-1 gives the whole variable domain DSGVTQTPKHLITATGQRVTLRCSPRSGDLSVYWYQQSLDQGLQFLIQYYNGEERAKGNILERFSAQQFPDLHSELNLSSLELGDSALYFCASSAGGGGSYNEQFFGPGTRLTVL.

J is TRBJ1-1 and V is TRBV6-5; the D is unclear. Trimming pared 0 bases from V and 3 bases from J, leaving 8 bases between. This CDR3 region has 14 residues. Germline V gene data show CDR1 as MNHEY and CDR2 as SVGAGI. CDR3 loop: CASSYSWRDTEAFF. As DNA, the CDR3 is TGTGCCAGCAGTTACTCGTGGAGAGACACTGAAGCTTTCTTT.

V usage is TRBV19 and J usage is TRBJ2-1; 7 bases map to TRBD2. V was pared by 4 bases and J by 4 bases, with 4 bases of the junction left unmatched. This CDR3 spans 14 amino acids. Germline V CDR1 and CDR2: LNHDA, SQIVND (reference sequence). The CDR3 DNA sequence: TGTGCCAGTAGTAGAAGCGGGACTTACAATGAGCAGTTCTTC. It specifies CASSRSGTYNEQFF. The full variable domain, with the rest looked up from reference TRBV19 and TRBJ2-1, is DGGITQSPKYLFRKEGQNVTLSCEQNLNHDAMYWYRQDPGQGLRLIYYSQIVNDFQKGDIAEGYSVSREKKESFPLTVTSAQKNPTAFYLCASSRSGTYNEQFFGPGTRLTVL.

This clone was picked up one time. This chain links TRBV5-1 with TRBJ2-2; tentatively, D is TRBD1 (5 bases). Trimming took 2 bases from V and 4 from J, leaving 12 bases between them. CDR3 length: 15 residues. Germline CDR1 and CDR2: SGHRS and YFSETQ. The DNA of the CDR3 is TGCGCCAGCAGCTTAAGACAGCGATCCACCGGGGAGCTGTTTTTT. Translating gives CASSLRQRSTGELFF.

The chain uses TRBV15 and TRBJ2-5; 11 bases line up with TRBD1. Germline CDR1 is LNHNV and CDR2 is YYDKDF (reference sequence). V lost 2 bases to trimming and J lost 3 bases; unmatched junction nucleotides: 2. There are 15 residues in the CDR3. For the CDR3, the DNA is TGTGCCACCAGCAGACGGGGACAGGGGGAAGAGACCCAGTACTTC. The encoded protein is CATSRRGQGEETQYF.

The J gene is TRBJ1-1, the V gene TRBV27; 8 bases agree with TRBD1. There are 13 residues in the CDR3. V was clipped by 6 bases and J by 4 bases; unmatched bases: 4. Per germline, CDR1 MNHEY and CDR2 SMNVEV (reference sequence). The CDR3 nucleotides are TGTGCCAGCAGAGACAGGGGAAGCACTGAAGCTTTCTTT. This sequence encodes CASRDRGSTEAFF.

This clone was counted between two and nine times. The chain combines TRBV28 with TRBJ1-2; 9 bases match TRBD1. The CDR3 runs to 16 residues. Losses at the gene ends were 3 bases for V and 4 bases for J; bases not matched to a gene: 9. Germline-derived CDR1 and CDR2 are MDHEN and SYDVKM. CDR3: CASSLPTGGSIYGYTF. In DNA form, the CDR3 reads TGTGCCAGCAGTTTGCCTACAGGGGGCAGTATCTATGGCTACACCTTC.

The chain carries TRBV10-3 and TRBJ1-1, with D tentatively TRBD1 (5 bases). The CDR3 totals 13 residues. Germline loops: CDR1 ENHRY, CDR2 SYGVKD. The V end was cut by 6 bases, the J end by 2 bases, with 10 bases between. The CDR3 nucleotides read TGTGCCATCAGGGGGGGTTTAAACACTGAAGCTTTCTTT. Translation: CAIRGGLNTEAFF.

This clone has a handful of counts. The chain combines TRBV2 with TRBJ1-1; no reliable D call. Between the trimmed V and J ends, which lost 5 bases and 1 base, there was a span of 8 bases. Germline V gene sequence: CDR1 SNHLY, CDR2 FYNNEI. The CDR3 is 13 amino acids. For the CDR3, the DNA is TGTGCCAGCAGTAATTCTAGGAACACTGAAGCTTTCTTT. Translation: CASSNSRNTEAFF.

The chain employs TRBV30 and TRBJ2-7; 12 bases line up with TRBD2. Germline assignment: CDR1 GTSNPN and CDR2 SVGIG (reference sequence). The CDR3 loop spans 15 amino acids. Germline trimming cut 1 base from V and 4 bases from J; bases unmatched to any gene: 5. In nucleotides, the CDR3 is TGTGCCTGGAGTGCCGGACTAGCGGGGCTATACGAGCAGTACTTC. It specifies CAWSAGLAGLYEQYF.

CDR3 protein: CAWSKLGQGYSNQPQHF. The CDR3 nucleotides are TGTGCCTGGAGTAAGTTGGGACAGGGGTATAGCAATCAGCCCCAGCATTTT. The chain couples TRBV30 to TRBJ1-5, with 10 bases fitting TRBD1. CDR3 length equals 17 residues. J gave up 0 bases and V 2 bases, and 7 bases lay outside the gene matches. Per the germline V gene, CDR1 is GTSNPN and CDR2 is SVGIG (reference sequence).

The rearrangement uses TRBV4-1 and TRBJ2-7; 11 bases are a match to TRBD1. Germline-derived CDR1 and CDR2 are MGHRA and YSYEKL. Trimming took 3 bases from V and 4 from J; bases not matched to a gene: 5. This CDR3 is 15 amino acids long. The CDR3 here is CASSQWDRGEYEQYF. The CDR3 bases are TGCGCCAGCAGCCAGTGGGACAGGGGGGAATACGAGCAGTACTTC.

The CDR3 sequence is CASSLEGGGPASEQYF. In nucleotides, the CDR3 is TGTGCCAGCAGCTTAGAAGGCGGGGGACCCGCTTCCGAGCAGTACTTC. The chain carries TRBV7-8 and TRBJ2-7, with 7 bases that match TRBD2. Germline V gene data show CDR1 as SGHVS and CDR2 as FQNEAQ. The CDR3 sequence is 16 residues long. The V and J ends lost 1 base and 6 bases, in that order; junction bases with no gene match: 12.